These 29 T cell receptor beta chains originate from one sample sequenced in a study of CD8 T cells in ankylosing spondylitis. Study-wide results and limits: The study identified a TCR beta motif of fewer than 10 highly homologous variants that appeared characteristic of ankylosing spondylitis blood.

TCRdb independently ran MiXCR on the 5' RACE reads; one entry per CDR3 protein. This repertoire shows about 480,000 distinct CDR3 sequences, 15% to 20% found once; its top ten account for just over 1%. These receptors have no known antigen. The sequencing sample was made of blood, either unsorted or a sorted T cell fraction (not recorded which). These receptors all come from a male donor with ankylosing spondylitis.

This clonotype was counted between two and nine times. V usage is TRBV7-9 and J usage is TRBJ1-1; 8 nucleotides line up with TRBD1. Per germline, CDR1 SEHNR and CDR2 FQNEAQ (reference sequence). Trimming cost V 5 bases and J 5 bases; bases outside gene matches: 4. This CDR3 spans 13 amino acids. DNA for the CDR3: TGTGCCAGCAGCGGACAGGGACGTACTGAAGCTTTCTTT. Its protein product is CASSGQGRTEAFF.

The CDR3 sequence: CSVSTGNYGYTF. In DNA, the CDR3 is TGCAGCGTTTCGACAGGGAACTATGGCTACACCTTC. This chain uses TRBV29-1 with TRBJ1-2; 7 bases fit TRBD1. The V and J ends lost 5 bases and 2 bases, in that order; junction bases with no gene match: 2. Germline lookup yields CDR1 SQVTM and CDR2 ANQGSEA. This CDR3 comprises 12 residues.

The chain recombines TRBV6-1 with TRBJ2-3; either TRBD1 or TRBD2 may supply D (5 bases each). Germline V gene data show CDR1 as MNHNS and CDR2 as SASEGT. Trimming took off 5 bases at V and 2 bases at J, with 11 bases between the two ends. CDR3 length equals 14 residues. CDR3 sequence (DNA): TGTGCCAGCAGTACGGGGCACGACACAGATACGCAGTATTTT. It codes for CASSTGHDTDTQYF.

V gene TRBV3-1 combines with J gene TRBJ2-1; 9 bases are shared with TRBD2. The V gene's germline CDR1 is LGHDT and CDR2 YNNKEL (reference sequence). V trimming: 4 bases; J trimming: 7 bases; junction bases outside the gene matches: 8. CDR3 length: 15 residues. The CDR3 loop reads CASSPPSGRTNEQFF. Written as DNA, the CDR3 is TGTGCCAGCAGCCCACCGAGCGGGAGGACAAATGAGCAGTTCTTC.

The chain couples TRBV20-1 to TRBJ2-3; the D gene is possibly TRBD1 (5 bases). The CDR3 is 15 amino acids. Germline V gene data show CDR1 as DFQATT and CDR2 as SNEGSKA (reference sequence). V lost 6 bases and J 6 bases, leaving 22 bases between the germline ends. CDR3 nucleotide sequence: TGCAGTGCCATAGGGGAAAGACCACGCTTCGATACGCAGTATTTT. Translating gives CSAIGERPRFDTQYF.

This clonotype was counted many times. The J gene is TRBJ2-5, the V gene TRBV18; 13 bases are a match to TRBD2. The J segment lost 5 bases and the V segment lost 3 bases, leaving 9 bases of the junction unmatched. This CDR3 has 17 residues. The germline V gene has CDR1 KGHSH and CDR2 LQKENI. Written as DNA, the CDR3 is TGTGCCAGCTCACCTAAACTCGGACTAGCGGGAGAGGAGACCCAGTACTTC. It specifies CASSPKLGLAGEETQYF.

This clonotype was observed a handful of times. The rearrangement links TRBV30 to TRBJ2-5, with D possibly TRBD2 on 5 matching bases. The CDR3 loop spans 14 amino acids. V dropped 4 bases and J dropped 0 bases, with 12 bases sitting between them. Germline CDR1 and CDR2: GTSNPN and SVGIG (reference sequence). The CDR3 protein is CAWKASRHQETQYF. The CDR3 coding sequence is TGTGCCTGGAAGGCTAGCAGGCACCAAGAGACCCAGTACTTC.

This clonotype showed up many times. The rearrangement uses TRBV12-3 or TRBV12-4 and TRBJ1-2; D not resolved. With 2 bases removed from V and 0 bases from J, the gap between germline ends came to 4 bases. The CDR3 runs 13 residues. CDR3 sequence reads: CASSLQANYGYTF. Written as DNA, the CDR3 is TGTGCCAGCAGTTTACAAGCTAACTATGGCTACACCTTC.

The rearrangement links TRBV7-3 to TRBJ2-2, with no clear D. V was clipped by 1 base and J by 4 bases, with 22 bases between them. Germline CDR1 reads SGHTA; CDR2 reads FQGTGA. The CDR3 has 19 residues. The CDR3 DNA reads as TGTGCCAGCAGCTTAAAAGGGTTATTAGGCCCAGCAACCACCGGGGAGCTGTTTTTT. It codes for CASSLKGLLGPATTGELFF. The full variable domain, with the rest looked up from reference TRBV7-3 and TRBJ2-2, is GAGVSQTPSNKVTEKGKYVELRCDPISGHTALYWYRQSLGQGPEFLIYFQGTGAADDSGLPNDRFFAVRPEGSVSTLKIQRTERGDSAVYLCASSLKGLLGPATTGELFFGEGSRLTVL.

V and J are TRBV24-1 and TRBJ2-1; perhaps TRBD1 as D (6 bases). Germline V lookup: CDR1 KGHDR, CDR2 SFDVKD. The CDR3 has 13 amino acids. The germline V and J ends were trimmed by 5 bases and 8 bases, with 12 bases remaining between them. CDR3 sequence reads: CATSVSGVDEQFF. CDR3 DNA: TGTGCCACCAGTGTGTCAGGGGTTGATGAGCAGTTCTTC.

This clonotype was seen repeatedly, ten times or more. The gene calls are TRBV20-1 and TRBJ1-5; D ambiguous. Germline V CDR1 and CDR2: DFQATT, SNEGSKA (reference sequence). The ends were cut back, 5 bases at V and 0 bases at J, with 11 bases in the middle. CDR3 size: 14 residues. CDR3 nucleotides: TGCAGTGCTTCCACACCTAATAGCAATCAGCCCCAGCATTTT. Its translation is CSASTPNSNQPQHF.

The chain uses TRBV11-2 and TRBJ2-7; 11 bases align to TRBD2. After removal of 7 bases from V and 6 bases from J, the junction contained 11 bases not matched to a gene. Germline V gene lookup returns CDR1 SGHAT and CDR2 FQNNGV. There are 15 residues in the CDR3. CDR3 nucleotide sequence: TGTGCCAGCACCACCTCCCCACTAGCGGGAGTCGAGCAGTACTTC. This translates into CASTTSPLAGVEQYF.

In its sample, this clonotype was seen a few times. The CDR3 nucleotides read TGTGCCAGCAGCCAAGCGCGGGCAGGGGGTCGAGAGACCCAGTACTTC. It codes for CASSQARAGGRETQYF. V usage is TRBV3-1 and J usage is TRBJ2-5, with 7 bases matching TRBD1. V was pared by 1 base and J by 4 bases, with 9 bases of the junction left unmatched. CDR3 length: 16 amino acids. Germline-derived CDR1 and CDR2 are LGHDT and YNNKEL (reference sequence).

The chain combines TRBV5-1 with TRBJ2-6, with D perhaps TRBD1 (5 bases). The CDR3 loop spans 15 amino acids. Per germline, CDR1 SGHRS and CDR2 YFSETQ. V was pared by 2 bases and J by 0 bases, with 6 bases between. This CDR3 is CASSFDSSGANVLTF. Written as DNA, the CDR3 is TGCGCCAGCAGCTTTGACAGCTCTGGGGCCAACGTCCTGACTTTC.

This clonotype has at least ten counts. The V gene is TRBV10-3, the J gene TRBJ1-5; 8 bases map to TRBD1. J lost 5 bases, V lost 10 bases, and 7 bases had no gene match. CDR1 is ENHRY and CDR2 is SYGVKD in the germline V gene. The CDR3 is 13 residues long. DNA for the CDR3: TGTGCCACACAGGGGGATGTAGATCAGCCCCAGCATTTT. Translating it yields CATQGDVDQPQHF.

V usage is TRBV12-3 or TRBV12-4 and J usage is TRBJ1-1; D is unresolved. Trimming pared 7 bases from V and 3 bases from J, leaving 12 bases between. The length of the CDR3 is 13 residues. The CDR3 DNA reads TGTGCCAGCATCGGACTGGAGGACACTGAAGCTTTCTTT. Its translation is CASIGLEDTEAFF.

The rearrangement joins TRBV14 to TRBJ2-2; TRBD1 matches at 7 bases. This CDR3 is 16 amino acids long. Trimming removed 0 bases from V and 8 bases from J; junction bases left unmatched: 9. Germline V gene sequence: CDR1 SGHDN, CDR2 FVKESK. The CDR3 DNA follows: TGTGCCAGCAGCCAAGAAGGGACAGCGGAATGGGGGGAGCTGTTTTTT. Its protein is CASSQEGTAEWGELFF.

The chain combines TRBV29-1 with TRBJ2-4; maybe TRBD1 (7 bases). Germline V lookup: CDR1 SQVTM, CDR2 ANQGSEA. The CDR3 has 13 amino acids. Deletions cut 4 bases from V and 3 bases from J, with 10 bases between. This chain's CDR3 is CSVGGDSKNIQYF. The CDR3 DNA reads as TGCAGCGTTGGGGGGGACAGCAAAAACATTCAGTACTTC.

This clonotype showed up just a few times. The chain recombines TRBV3-1 with TRBJ2-2; TRBD2 is a possible D gene (5 bases). Germline values: CDR1 LGHDT, CDR2 YNNKEL (reference sequence). The CDR3 sequence is 14 residues long. Deletions cut 2 bases from V and 7 bases from J, with 11 bases between. In nucleotides, the CDR3 is TGTGCCAGCAGCCAATTCCCTGAGGGCGGGGAGCTGTTTTTT. Its protein product is CASSQFPEGGELFF.

This clonotype was observed a few times. The J gene is TRBJ1-2, the V gene TRBV18; D may be TRBD1 (6 bases). Per germline, CDR1 KGHSH and CDR2 LQKENI. V lost 1 base and J lost 3, with 9 bases in between. This CDR3 comprises 14 residues. The CDR3 protein is CASSPQSGDYGYTF. CDR3 DNA sequence: TGTGCCAGCTCACCACAGTCAGGGGACTATGGCTACACCTTC.

This clonotype was recorded at least ten times. The V gene is TRBV12-3 or TRBV12-4, the J gene TRBJ1-5, with D uncertain. CDR3 size: 12 residues. Trimming took off 1 base at V and 7 bases at J, with 5 bases between the two ends. CDR3 in amino acids: CASSLVPQPQHF. Written as DNA, the CDR3 is TGTGCCAGCAGTTTAGTCCCCCAGCCCCAGCATTTT.

The CDR3 region is CASSLRGGTNNEQFF. In DNA form, the CDR3 reads TGTGCCAGCAGCCTCAGGGGGGGGACTAACAATGAGCAGTTCTTC. The rearrangement joins TRBV7-3 to TRBJ2-1; tentatively, D is TRBD1 or TRBD2 (7 bases each). CDR1 is SGHTA, CDR2 FQGTGA, per germline. V was pared by 5 bases and J by 5 bases, with 16 bases between. CDR3 length: 15 amino acids.

In this sample, this clonotype turned up a few times. This rearrangement joins TRBV2 to TRBJ1-1; D not certain. The CDR3 sequence is 11 residues long. With 6 bases removed from V and 8 bases from J, the gap between germline ends came to 10 bases. CDR1 and CDR2 (germline): SNHLY, FYNNEI. CDR3 sequence: CASSGRSEAFF. DNA for the CDR3: TGTGCCAGCAGCGGGAGGTCCGAAGCTTTCTTT.

This chain connects TRBV7-2 to TRBJ2-7; D remains ambiguous. The V and J ends lost 2 bases and 1 base respectively, with 12 bases between them. This CDR3 has 15 residues. CDR1 and CDR2 (germline): SGHTA, FQGNSA. CDR3 region: CASSLRFSQSYEQYF. In DNA, the CDR3 is TGTGCCAGCAGCTTAAGATTCTCGCAGTCCTACGAGCAGTACTTC.

This clonotype occurred a few times. The chain carries TRBV7-9 and TRBJ1-2, with D unresolved. Germline values: CDR1 SEHNR, CDR2 FQNEAQ (reference sequence). The CDR3 length is 16 residues. The V end lost 5 bases, the J end lost 0 bases, and 16 bases lay between the germline ends. The CDR3 coding sequence is TGTGCCAGCAGCCCCTCGGGCCGGCCCCCTAACTATGGCTACACCTTC. The encoded protein is CASSPSGRPPNYGYTF.

V gene TRBV11-2 combines with J gene TRBJ2-2; 10 bases line up with TRBD1. The length of the CDR3 is 16 residues. After removal of 6 bases from V and 4 bases from J, the junction contained 8 bases not matched to a gene. Looked up from germline, CDR1 is SGHAT and CDR2 is FQNNGV. The CDR3 region has the DNA TGTGCCAGCAGGCAACCGGGACAGGGGTCCACCGGGGAGCTGTTTTTT. This codes for CASRQPGQGSTGELFF.

The chain has TRBV30 and TRBJ2-5, with a tentative D call TRBD2 (6 bases). The germline V gene encodes CDR1 GTSNPN and CDR2 SVGIG (reference sequence). V was clipped by 2 bases and J by 2 bases, with 30 bases between them. The CDR3 is 20 amino acids. The CDR3 is CAWSTSRRLLKKGGQETQYF. CDR3 nucleotides: TGTGCCTGGAGTACCTCTAGAAGGCTACTTAAAAAGGGAGGACAAGAGACCCAGTACTTC.

This chain links TRBV6-2 or TRBV6-3 with TRBJ2-7; 11 nucleotides agree with TRBD2. V trimming: 2 bases; J trimming: 1 base; junction bases outside the gene matches: 1. The CDR3 loop spans 15 amino acids. The germline gives CDR1 MNHEY, CDR2 SVGEGT. The CDR3 DNA follows: TGTGCCAGCAGTTACGGACTAGCGGGTTCCTACGAGCAGTACTTC. This sequence encodes CASSYGLAGSYEQYF.

The chain employs TRBV20-1 and TRBJ2-4, with D perhaps matching TRBD1 (6 bases). This CDR3 has 14 amino acids. CDR1 is DFQATT and CDR2 is SNEGSKA in the germline V gene (reference sequence). V was clipped by 5 bases and J by 0 bases, with 11 bases between them. CDR3 region: CSAQQGVAKNIQYF. The CDR3 nucleotides are TGCAGTGCTCAACAGGGAGTAGCCAAAAACATTCAGTACTTC.